These 30 T cell receptor beta chains share one sample of origin, sequenced in a study of CD8+ T cells in alopecia areata. Treatment here: oral pan-JAK inhibitor, 5-10 mg twice daily. Investigators isolated RNA and reverse transcribed it into cDNA to act as the sequencing template. Produced via immunoSEQ multiplex PCR; TCRdb's table is partial and in-frame only. Of under 250,000 clones detected, 66% appear once; the ten largest clones hold approximately 1.2%. The sequenced sample was CD4+ T cells sorted from blood, obtained between weeks 43 and 45, from a patient treated with tofacitinib. Receptor source: a human donor with alopecia areata.

The V gene is TRBV29-1, the J gene TRBJ2-1; a possible D gene is TRBD2 (7 bases). The ends were cut back, 5 bases at V and 8 bases at J, with 22 bases in the middle. The germline V gene has CDR1 SQVTM and CDR2 ANQGSEA. The CDR3 contains 15 residues. The CDR3 DNA is TGCAGCGTTCGGGGGCGCGGGGGCCCGCGCTATGAGCAGTTCTTC. Translated: CSVRGRGGPRYEQFF.

This sequence joins TRBV5-6 and TRBJ1-6; 7 nucleotides match TRBD1. CDR1 SGHDT and CDR2 YYEEEE come from the germline V gene. The CDR3 contains 16 residues. The junction had 8 bases not matched to a gene; V was cut back by 0 bases and J by 8 bases. The CDR3 is CASSLGLTGFDSPLHF. The CDR3 DNA reads as TGTGCCAGCAGCTTGGGTCTGACAGGGTTTGATTCACCCCTCCACTTT.

This chain joins TRBV30 and TRBJ1-2; possible D gene TRBD1, 6 bases. The V end was cut by 2 bases, the J end by 4 bases, with 14 bases between. The CDR3 spans 14 residues. Germline values: CDR1 GTSNPN, CDR2 SVGIG (reference sequence). CDR3 coding DNA: TGTGCCTGGAGTAGATTCAGGGGTGGCTATGGCTACACCTTC. Its translation: CAWSRFRGGYGYTF.

J is TRBJ1-1 and V is TRBV5-1; TRBD1 agrees at 8 bases. The germline V gene encodes CDR1 SGHRS and CDR2 YFSETQ. The V and J ends lost 2 bases and 4 bases, in that order; junction bases with no gene match: 4. This CDR3 comprises 14 residues. The CDR3, as DNA: TGCGCCAGCAGCTTAGGGACAGGCGGCACTGAAGCTTTCTTT. This gives the protein CASSLGTGGTEAFF.

Notes on this clone: Relative to the germline gene, one junction end is altered; a read error may explain this. This chain links TRBV7-9 with TRBJ1-1, with D unclear. Germline loops: CDR1 SEHNR, CDR2 FQNEAQ (reference sequence). This CDR3 contains 12 residues. DNA for the CDR3: TGTGTCAGCAGAGCGGGCGACACTGAAGCTTTCTTT. Its protein product is CVSRAGDTEAFF.

This clone was counted between two and nine times. The chain employs TRBV5-6 and TRBJ2-3, with TRBD2 matching 8 bases. V lost 2 bases to trimming and J lost 1 base; unmatched junction nucleotides: 3. Germline loops: CDR1 SGHDT, CDR2 YYEEEE. The length of the CDR3 is 15 residues. The CDR3 DNA reads as TGTGCCAGCAGCTTTTCACTAGCGGGCACAGATACGCAGTATTTT. This gives the protein CASSFSLAGTDTQYF.

This chain joins TRBV5-6 and TRBJ1-2; D is unclear. Trimming removed 2 bases at V and 1 base at J, with 6 bases between. The germline V gene has CDR1 SGHDT and CDR2 YYEEEE. The CDR3 length is 13 residues. The CDR3 DNA reads TGTGCCAGCAGCTTCACCAATAACTATGGCTACACCTTC. Its protein is CASSFTNNYGYTF.

The J gene is TRBJ2-3, the V gene TRBV13; D is unclear. The CDR3 has 14 residues. Germline CDR1 PRHDT, CDR2 FYEKMQ (reference sequence). V gave up 0 bases and J gave up 2 bases, with 6 bases separating them. CDR3 nucleotide sequence: TGTGCCAGCAGCTTAGGCCGGGTCACAGATACGCAGTATTTT. Its translation is CASSLGRVTDTQYF. The full variable domain, completed using reference TRBV13 and TRBJ2-3, is AAGVIQSPRHLIKEKRETATLKCYPIPRHDTVYWYQQGPGQDPQFLISFYEKMQSDKGSIPDRFSAQQFSDYHSELNMSSLELGDSALYFCASSLGRVTDTQYFGPGTRLTVL.

The chain couples TRBV30 to TRBJ1-1; D unclear. Per the germline V gene, CDR1 is GTSNPN and CDR2 is SVGIG (reference sequence). The CDR3 has 12 amino acids. V was pared by 0 bases and J by 8 bases, with 10 bases between. Here the CDR3 reads CAWSVRRREAFF. As DNA, the CDR3 is TGTGCCTGGAGTGTACGGCGGAGGGAAGCTTTCTTT.

A note on this clone: A much larger clone sits a single nucleotide away, making a read error possible. V and J are TRBV14 and TRBJ2-1; no clear D gene. In germline, CDR1 is SGHDN, CDR2 FVKESK. The V gene lost 1 base and the J gene lost 10 bases, with 14 bases spanning the gap. The CDR3 is 14 residues long. CDR3 protein: CASSQGLRNYEQFF. In DNA form, the CDR3 reads TGTGCCAGCAGCCAAGGGTTAAGGAATTACGAGCAGTTCTTC. The full variable domain, with the rest looked up from reference TRBV14 and TRBJ2-1, is EAGVTQFPSHSVIEKGQTVTLRCDPISGHDNLYWYRRVMGKEIKFLLHFVKESKQDESGMPNNRFLAERTGGTYSTLKVQPAELEDSGVYFCASSQGLRNYEQFFGPGTRLTVL.

The J gene is TRBJ1-2, the V gene TRBV7-2; perhaps TRBD1 as D (6 bases). V was cut by 3 bases and J by 4 bases, with 12 bases left in between. The CDR3 totals 14 residues. CDR1 SGHTA and CDR2 FQGNSA come from the germline V gene. The CDR3 region is CASSFGQTIYGYTF. CDR3 in DNA: TGTGCCAGCAGCTTCGGACAGACGATCTATGGCTACACCTTC. Filled out from reference TRBV7-2 and TRBJ1-2, the complete variable domain reads GAGVSQSPSNKVTEKGKDVELRCDPISGHTALYWYRQSLGQGLEFLIYFQGNSAPDKSGLPSDRFSAERTGGSVSTLTIQRTQQEDSAVYLCASSFGQTIYGYTFGSGTRLTVV.

The V gene is TRBV7-2, the J gene TRBJ2-2; 7 bases align to TRBD1. The CDR3 length is 14 residues. The germline CDR1 and CDR2 sequences are SGHTA and FQGNSA. V lost 3 bases, J lost 4 bases, and 2 bases stayed unmatched. The CDR3 nucleotides are TGTGCCAGCAGCTTGGGACAGTTCACCGGGGAGCTGTTTTTT. Protein product: CASSLGQFTGELFF.

In the case of this clone: Other DNA sequences of this sample code for an identical CDR3. The chain couples TRBV30 to TRBJ1-2; TRBD1 might be the D (6 bases). In germline, CDR1 is GTSNPN, CDR2 SVGIG (reference sequence). The CDR3 sequence is 12 residues long. The V end lost 1 base, the J end lost 5 bases, and 8 bases lay between the germline ends. The CDR3 nucleotides are TGTGCCTGGAGTGACAGGGATTATGGCTACACCTTC. Translation: CAWSDRDYGYTF.

J is TRBJ2-3 and V is TRBV19, with no clear D. This CDR3 is 14 amino acids long. The germline V gene encodes CDR1 LNHDA and CDR2 SQIVND (reference sequence). With 6 bases removed from V and 2 bases from J, the gap between germline ends came to 12 bases. The CDR3 DNA is TGTGCCAGTAGCCAGCGTCAGCTCACAGATACGCAGTATTTT. Amino acid sequence: CASSQRQLTDTQYF.

Only a few counts were recorded for this clone. The chain recombines TRBV5-1 with TRBJ2-7; unclear D gene. The V end was cut by 2 bases, the J end by 2 bases, with 8 bases between. CDR3 size: 13 residues. Germline CDR1 reads SGHRS; CDR2 reads YFSETQ. This CDR3 reads CASSLTQTYEQYF. CDR3 coding DNA: TGCGCCAGCAGCTTAACCCAAACCTACGAGCAGTACTTC.

The V and J genes are TRBV9 and TRBJ2-5; 8 bases are a match to TRBD1. This CDR3 spans 14 amino acids. The V and J ends lost 0 bases and 2 bases, in that order; junction bases with no gene match: 0. Germline CDR1 SGDLS, CDR2 YYNGEE. Written as DNA, the CDR3 is TGTGCCAGCAGCGTAGGACAGGGGCAAGAGACCCAGTACTTC. Its protein product is CASSVGQGQETQYF.

On this clone itself: This sample also contains other DNA sequences that code for the same CDR3. CDR3: CASSPSGGEYNEQFF. The CDR3 DNA sequence: TGCGCCAGCAGCCCTAGCGGGGGGGAGTACAATGAGCAGTTCTTC. This chain connects TRBV5-1 to TRBJ2-1; 12 bases line up with TRBD2. Losses at the gene ends were 4 bases for V and 4 bases for J; bases not matched to a gene: 3. Per germline, CDR1 SGHRS and CDR2 YFSETQ. The CDR3 sequence is 15 residues long.

The chain joins TRBV18 to TRBJ2-7; TRBD2 matches at 9 bases. CDR3 length equals 15 residues. Germline trimming cut 0 bases from V and 6 bases from J; bases unmatched to any gene: 6. The V gene's germline CDR1 is KGHSH and CDR2 LQKENI. CDR3 sequence reads: CASSPPGGGALEQYF. The CDR3 DNA follows: TGTGCCAGCTCACCACCGGGCGGGGGGGCGCTCGAGCAGTACTTC.

The rearrangement uses TRBV15 and TRBJ1-2; the match to TRBD1 covers 7 bases. CDR3 length: 13 amino acids. The trim removed 5 bases at V and 4 bases at J, leaving 4 bases unmatched. The germline gives CDR1 LNHNV, CDR2 YYDKDF (reference sequence). The CDR3 spells CATSSRQGYGYTF. CDR3 DNA: TGTGCCACCAGCTCCAGACAGGGCTATGGCTACACCTTC.

This chain uses TRBV23-1 with TRBJ1-2, with 7 bases identical to TRBD1. TRBV23-1 is recorded as an ORF, its role being uncertain. The CDR3 is 15 residues long. V gave up 2 bases and J gave up 4 bases; unmatched junction bases: 7. The CDR3 coding sequence is TGCGCCAGCAGTCAAGGGACAGAAGTGTTCTATGGCTACACCTTC. It codes for CASSQGTEVFYGYTF.

This clone has more than one count but fewer than ten. The chain is built from TRBV29-1 and TRBJ1-3; 10 positions match TRBD1. The trim removed 5 bases at V and 2 bases at J, leaving 3 bases unmatched. The CDR3 spans 14 residues. Germline CDR1 reads SQVTM; CDR2 reads ANQGSEA. CDR3 loop: CSVQDRGTGNTIYF. CDR3 DNA sequence: TGCAGCGTTCAGGACAGGGGGACTGGAAACACCATATATTTT. Drawing the rest from reference TRBV29-1 and TRBJ1-3, the complete variable domain is SAVISQKPSRDICQRGTSLTIQCQVDSQVTMMFWYRQQPGQSLTLIATANQGSEATYESGFVIDKFPISRPNLTFSTLTVSNMSPEDSSIYLCSVQDRGTGNTIYFGEGSWLTVV.

This clone was observed a few times. J is TRBJ2-3 and V is TRBV11-2; TRBD2 matches at 12 bases. This CDR3 spans 16 amino acids. CDR1 is SGHAT and CDR2 is FQNNGV in the germline V gene. With 5 bases clipped from V and 8 bases from J, the junction kept 11 bases outside the gene matches. CDR3 protein: CASSERLAGAPGTQYF. Here the CDR3 DNA reads TGTGCCAGCAGCGAAAGACTAGCGGGGGCCCCGGGTACGCAGTATTTT.

This clone was seen a handful of times. The chain links TRBV30 to TRBJ1-1; TRBD1 matches 7 bases. CDR3 length: 13 amino acids. With 3 bases clipped from V and 11 bases from J, the junction kept 12 bases outside the gene matches. Looked up from germline, CDR1 is GTSNPN and CDR2 is SVGIG (reference sequence). The CDR3 sequence: CAWRGQATQEAFF. DNA of the CDR3: TGTGCCTGGAGAGGACAGGCGACTCAAGAGGCTTTCTTT.

The chain links TRBV9 to TRBJ1-1; TRBD1 might be the D (6 bases). Germline lookup yields CDR1 SGDLS and CDR2 YYNGEE. The CDR3 is 13 residues long. Trimming cost V 3 bases and J 5 bases, with 11 bases left between them. CDR3 loop: CASSEQGRTEAFF. In nucleotides, the CDR3 is TGTGCCAGCAGCGAACAGGGTAGGACTGAAGCTTTCTTT.

The rearrangement links TRBV30 to TRBJ2-7; possibly TRBD1 for D (6 bases). The CDR3 covers 13 residues. Trimming took 0 bases from V and 4 from J, leaving 10 bases between them. Germline V gene lookup returns CDR1 GTSNPN and CDR2 SVGIG (reference sequence). The DNA for the CDR3 is TGTGCCTGGAGTGTCCAGGGGTATTACGAGCAGTACTTC. Encoded protein: CAWSVQGYYEQYF.

On this clone itself: Distinct nucleotide sequences in the sample also encode this CDR3. The V call is TRBV18, the J call TRBJ2-1; the match to TRBD1 covers 9 bases. V dropped 3 bases and J dropped 3; count of bases not matched to a gene: 3. This CDR3 has 15 residues. The V gene's germline CDR1 is KGHSH and CDR2 LQKENI. The CDR3 here is CASSPRDRVYNEQFF. The CDR3 DNA follows: TGTGCCAGCTCACCCCGGGACAGGGTCTACAATGAGCAGTTCTTC.

The chain links TRBV11-1 to TRBJ1-1; D ambiguous. This CDR3 contains 12 residues. Per the germline V gene, CDR1 is SGHAT and CDR2 is FQDESV (reference sequence). Trimming took off 3 bases at V and 11 bases at J, with 13 bases between the two ends. Written as DNA, the CDR3 is TGTGCCAGCAGCTTTGGCTTCTTGGGGGCTTTCTTT. Protein sequence: CASSFGFLGAFF.

The rearrangement joins TRBV15 to TRBJ1-5; 8 bases match TRBD1. J lost 2 bases, V lost 1 base, and 10 bases had no gene match. The CDR3 contains 18 residues. Per germline, CDR1 LNHNV and CDR2 YYDKDF (reference sequence). The CDR3 reads CATSRGPRGPSGNQPQHF. The DNA of the CDR3 is TGTGCCACCAGCAGAGGACCCAGGGGGCCCTCGGGCAATCAGCCCCAGCATTTT.

The rearrangement uses TRBV14 and TRBJ1-1; weak D call: TRBD1 (5 bases). This CDR3 contains 14 residues. V lost 1 base to trimming and J lost 1 base, with 7 bases between them. CDR1 is SGHDN, CDR2 FVKESK, per germline. The CDR3 sequence: CASSQGQGNTEAFF. The CDR3 region has the DNA TGTGCCAGCAGCCAAGGGCAGGGGAACACTGAAGCTTTCTTT. The whole variable domain, remainder taken from reference TRBV14 and TRBJ1-1, is EAGVTQFPSHSVIEKGQTVTLRCDPISGHDNLYWYRRVMGKEIKFLLHFVKESKQDESGMPNNRFLAERTGGTYSTLKVQPAELEDSGVYFCASSQGQGNTEAFFGQGTRLTVV.

The rearrangement uses TRBV30 and TRBJ1-1; D uncertain. CDR3 length equals 15 residues. V lost 3 bases, J lost 0 bases, and 14 bases lay in between. Germline V gives CDR1 GTSNPN, CDR2 SVGIG (reference sequence). CDR3: CAWRPIDGLNTEAFF. Written as DNA, the CDR3 is TGTGCCTGGAGACCTATAGACGGATTGAACACTGAAGCTTTCTTT.